This T cell receptor beta chain was obtained from a study of OX40 agonist ivuxolimab in advanced cancers. Method: immunoSEQ multiplex PCR; TCRdb's copy keeps in-frame clones and lacks some. The sample has roughly 15,000 clones; about 81% are singletons. Study-wide results and caveats: What antigens the expanded peripheral T cells recognized was never established. Mean expanded clone counts were higher in CD8+ than CD4+ T cells.

This clone is medium-sized within its sample. The antigen is undetermined. Trimming removed 1 base from V and 4 bases from J, with 8 bases in between. The length of the CDR3 is 13 residues. From germline, CDR1 is SGHNT and CDR2 YYREEE (reference sequence). The input for sequencing was CD4+ or CD8+ T cells sorted from blood, taken in a trial of the OX40 agonist ivuxolimab. This TCR was recovered from an adult with an advanced solid tumor such as melanoma, head and neck, liver or kidney cancer. This sequence joins TRBV5-4 and TRBJ1-2; D unresolved. CDR3 amino acids: CASSLRDIYGYTF. For the CDR3, the DNA is TGTGCCAGCAGCTTGAGGGATATCTATGGCTACACCTTC.